Below are 10 T cell receptor beta chains sequenced from a single sample in a study of tissue T cells after allogeneic stem cell transplantation. This sample's time point: mouse harvest day 7 after allogeneic transplant. Mouse grafts combined 10^7 T-cell-depleted bone marrow cells with 10^6 splenic CD5+ T cells. Produced via immunoSEQ multiplex PCR; TCRdb's table is partial and in-frame only. The sample has over 6,500 clones, approximately 44% seen once. Source material: lymph node tissue. The receptors originated from a female BALB/c mouse given C57BL/6 T cells with graft-versus-host disease after an allogeneic hematopoietic cell transplant.

Note on this clone: Gene names follow the mouse nomenclature. Read sequence stops 1 residue before the CDR3 end, and the germline J gene provides the missing end. The chain has TRBV26 and TRBJ1-2, with D unclear. Trimming cost V 0 bases and J 2 bases, with 4 bases left between them. The CDR3 sequence is 13 residues long. CDR1 KGHPV and CDR2 FQNQEV come from the germline V gene (reference sequence). CDR3 amino acids: CASSLSSNSDYTF. The covered CDR3 bases are TGTGCCAGCAGTCTGTCGAGTAACTCCGACTACACC.

In the case of this clone: Gene names and germline match the mouse. The CDR3 sequence: CASSLPGLGNTLYF. The sequenced CDR3 bases are TGTGCCAGCAGTCTCCCGGGACTGGGAAACACCTTGTAC. The gene calls are TRBV26 and TRBJ2-4, with TRBD2 identical over 9 bases. The read is 1 residue too short to cover the CDR3 end, so that end is filled in from the germline J gene. V dropped 3 bases and J dropped 5; count of bases not matched to a gene: 3. Germline-derived CDR1 and CDR2 are KGHPV and FQNQEV (reference sequence). The length of the CDR3 is 14 residues.

In the case of this clone: Gene names are mouse gene names. The read terminates 1 residue ahead of where the CDR3 ends, so the germline J gene completes it. This chain uses TRBV20 with TRBJ2-1; the D call may be TRBD1 or TRBD2 (5 bases each). The V and J ends lost 2 bases and 5 bases respectively, with 13 bases between them. Germline V gene data show CDR1 as GFQATS and CDR2 as STVNSAI. There are 14 residues in the CDR3. The CDR3 sequence: CGARPRGRDAEQFF. CDR3 bases read: TGTGGTGCTAGGCCCCGGGGGAGAGATGCTGAGCAGTTC.

In the case of this clone: Any gene name here is a mouse gene name. The read comes to an end 1 residue before the CDR3 does, leaving the germline J gene to fill in the end. This sequence joins TRBV26 and TRBJ2-2; 8 nucleotides agree with TRBD1. The V segment lost 6 bases and the J segment 0 bases; nucleotides outside the gene matches: 3. Germline CDR1 KGHPV, CDR2 FQNQEV (reference sequence). The length of the CDR3 is 15 residues. Incomplete CDR3 DNA: TGTGCCAGCAGGGGGACAGGAGCAAACACCGGGCAGCTCTAC. Protein sequence: CASRGTGANTGQLY. The entire CDR3 sequence reads CASRGTGANTGQLYF.

This clone has only one observation. Gene names denote mouse genes. The sequenced fragment ends 1 residue before the CDR3 boundary, so the rest is inferred from the germline J gene. The sample has other DNA sequences that encode this CDR3 too. The chain joins TRBV26 to TRBJ1-3; D unclear. Looked up from germline, CDR1 is KGHPV and CDR2 is FQNQEV (reference sequence). V dropped 0 bases and J dropped 0 bases, with 3 bases sitting between them. The length of the CDR3 is 14 residues. The CDR3 loop is CASSLSDSGNTLYF. The part of the CDR3 DNA that was read is TGTGCCAGCAGTCTGTCAGATTCTGGAAATACGCTCTAT.

This clone turned up a few times. All gene names here are mouse names. The CDR3 extends 1 residue past the end of the read, so its final part is completed from the germline J gene. The rearrangement links TRBV26 to TRBJ1-4; 7 nucleotides agree with TRBD1. The V gene end was trimmed by 0 bases and the J gene end by 3 bases; junction bases not matched to a gene: 7. CDR3 size: 17 residues. The germline gives CDR1 KGHPV, CDR2 FQNQEV (reference sequence). The CDR3 here is CASSLSMTGNPNERLFF. CDR3 DNA (partial): TGTGCCAGCAGTCTGTCGATGACAGGGAACCCCAACGAAAGATTATTT.

Concerning this clone itself: Here the gene names and germline are mouse. The read finishes 1 residue shy of the CDR3 end, and the germline J gene is used to complete it. This chain uses TRBV3 with TRBJ2-7, with a weak D call TRBD2 (5 bases). This CDR3 has 12 residues. The germline CDR1 and CDR2 sequences are SNHLY and FYNGKV (reference sequence). V gave up 3 bases and J gave up 3 bases, with 6 bases separating them. The part of the CDR3 DNA that was read is TGTGCCAGCAGCTTCACTGGCTATGAACAGTAC. Translating it yields CASSFTGYEQY. The whole CDR3 protein reads CASSFTGYEQYF. Full variable domain (remainder filled in from reference TRBV3 and TRBJ2-7): GPKVLQIPSHQIIDMGQMVTLNCDPVSNHLYFYWYKQILGQQMEFLVNFYNGKVMEKSKLFKDQFSVERPDGSYFTLKIQPTALEDSAVYFCASSFTGYEQYFGPGTRLTVL.

Concerning this clone: Mouse germline and gene names are used. Read data end 1 residue before the CDR3 end; the end is taken from the germline J gene. J is TRBJ1-5 and V is TRBV3; 10 nucleotides line up with TRBD1. The germline V gene encodes CDR1 SNHLY and CDR2 FYNGKV (reference sequence). The trim removed 5 bases at V and 4 bases at J, leaving 5 bases unmatched. This CDR3 comprises 15 residues. The CDR3: CASSPRDRGNQAPLF. Partial CDR3 DNA: TGTGCCAGCAGCCCCCGGGACAGGGGAAACCAGGCTCCGCTT.

About this clone itself: Germline and genes here are mouse. The CDR3 is cut off 1 residue early in the read; its end comes from the germline J gene. The V gene is TRBV26, the J gene TRBJ2-5, with D possibly being TRBD1 (5 bases). The ends were cut back, 4 bases at V and 0 bases at J, with 8 bases in the middle. Germline V CDR1 and CDR2: KGHPV, FQNQEV (reference sequence). The length of the CDR3 is 14 residues. The CDR3 here is CASSPRANQDTQYF. The CDR3 bases that were read are TGTGCCAGCAGTCCCAGGGCCAACCAAGACACCCAGTAC.

Regarding this clone: Gene names refer to mouse genes. The chain's CDR3 is CASSLGTYQDTQYF. The sequenced CDR3 bases are TGTGCCAGCAGCCTCGGGACATACCAAGACACCCAGTAC. V usage is TRBV26 and J usage is TRBJ2-5; D possibly corresponds to TRBD1 (6 bases). The read gets to within 1 residue of the CDR3 end, and the germline J gene fills in the rest. Trimming took 6 bases from V and 1 from J, leaving 11 bases between them. CDR1 and CDR2 from the germline V gene are KGHPV and FQNQEV (reference sequence). The length of the CDR3 is 14 residues.